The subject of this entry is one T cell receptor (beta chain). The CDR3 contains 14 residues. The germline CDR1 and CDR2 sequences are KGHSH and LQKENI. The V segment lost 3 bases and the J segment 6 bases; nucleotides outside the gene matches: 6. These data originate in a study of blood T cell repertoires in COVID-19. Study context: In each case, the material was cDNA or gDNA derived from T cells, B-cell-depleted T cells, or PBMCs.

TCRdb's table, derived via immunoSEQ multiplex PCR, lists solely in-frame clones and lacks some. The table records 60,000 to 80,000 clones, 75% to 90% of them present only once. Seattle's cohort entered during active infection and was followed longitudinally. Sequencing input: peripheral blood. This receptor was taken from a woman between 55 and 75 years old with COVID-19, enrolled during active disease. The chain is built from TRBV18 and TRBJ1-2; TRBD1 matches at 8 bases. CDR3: CASSPPGQGHGYTF. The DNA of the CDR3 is TGTGCCAGCTCACCCCCCGGACAGGGCCATGGCTACACCTTC. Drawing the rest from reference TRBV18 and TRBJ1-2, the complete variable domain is NAGVMQNPRHLVRRRGQEARLRCSPMKGHSHVYWYRQLPEEGLKFMVYLQKENIIDESGMPKERFSAEFPKEGPSILRIQQVVRGDSAAYFCASSPPGQGHGYTFGSGTRLTVV.